Below, one T cell receptor (beta chain) is given with its context. Which antigen it targets is not known. Base qualities were left out, and no much larger clone turns up one base away. Thymus tissue was obtained as surgical resects removed during corrective cardiac surgery. Immunologically healthy infants undergoing open corrective cardiac surgery for congenital heart defects in Finland were used as donors. Thymocytes were released mechanically from tissue and stored at -70 °C as pellets of about 8.5-31 million cells. A QIAsymphony instrument was used to extract genomic DNA from the frozen cell pellets. This specimen comes from a study of human thymus T cells (dated by TCRdb to the early 2020s). As for the study more broadly: The study described the TCR alpha and beta repertoires in under ten infant thymus samples and a few matching peripheral blood samples. The infant donors were about 7 to 250 days old, and the cohort included six or seven males and a couple of females. Study-wide conclusions, independent of this receptor: V and J gene segment usage appeared biased in both thymic and peripheral blood repertoires. The related research found that thymic TCR repertoires overlapped highly between unrelated individuals. On average, thymus samples gave roughly 800,000 unique TCRB clonotypes, whereas blood samples gave approximately 84,000.

The immunoSEQ multiplex PCR assay was used to amplify the TCRB and TCRAD loci from a standardized amount of quality-controlled genomic DNA. The amplicons covered the V(D)J region and were long enough to include the CDR3 and to identify the V and J genes. Amplicon sequencing was performed on an Illumina platform through the commercial immunoSEQ service. Processing in the source paper ran as follows. Primer bias and sequencing errors were corrected as previously described, and TCRAD and TCRB were defined on the basis of the IMGT database. immunoSEQ Analyzer 3.0 and VDJTools were used for repertoire analysis, which covered basic statistics, V/J segment usage, diversity estimates, rarefaction and pairwise overlap. To estimate diversity, the Chao1, ChaoE, Efron-Thisted, Shannon and inverse Simpson indices were applied, and diversity was also estimated on datasets down-sampled to the smallest sample. For repertoire overlap, CDR3 nucleotide sequence, V gene and J gene had to match strictly, and clustering was done by Jaccard-based multidimensional scaling. TCRdb took this table from immuneACCESS and kept in-frame rearrangements with V and J called. Such tables lack part of the clones; where checked against another copy, unresolved V genes explain under half of the gap, and the rest is unexplained. Clone size and the V and J calls come from that table; the DNA yielded D and trimming. For this sample there are some 120,000 clones; around 94% appear just once. 0.02% to 0.03% of the sample goes to the ten largest clones.

Unmatched junction bases come to 11, with V trimmed by 4 bases and J by 9 bases. Including cysteine and phenylalanine, the CDR3 has 15 amino acids. Just the 45-base CDR3 DNA is kept, in frame starting at base 1. CDR1 and CDR2 (LNHDA, SQIVND) derive from the germline V gene (reference sequence). This clonotype was obtained from a boy under two years old with a congenital heart defect but otherwise immunologically healthy. The specimen was thymus tissue. Recombination joined TRBV19 with TRBJ2-3; 9 middle bases align to TRBD2. The CDR3 has the sequence CASSKLAGPRVTQYF. The DNA reads TGTGCCAGTAGTAAGCTAGCGGGGCCCCGGGTCACGCAGTATTTT.